Listed below are T cell receptor beta chains from one sample, sequenced in a study of a mutant IDH1 vaccine in newly diagnosed glioma. TCRdb's table, derived via immunoSEQ multiplex PCR, lists solely in-frame clones and lacks some. Here the sample spans fewer than 40,000 clones, approximately 80% being singletons. What these receptors recognize is not known. The input for sequencing was PBMCs, taken from a glioma patient whose treatment included an IDH1 peptide vaccine. These receptors were obtained from a man aged 35 to 55 with glioma. Both conserved end residues are part of each CDR3. Fields, in order: V gene, J gene, CDR3 protein.

>TRBV20-1|TRBJ1-2
CSVGHYGYTF
>TRBV29-1|TRBJ1-2
CSVQRGAGANYGYTF
>TRBV29-1|TRBJ1-1
CSAQQGRGHNTEAFF
>TRBV7-9|TRBJ1-2
CASSDPGTGEDYGYTF
>TRBV29-1|TRBJ2-2
CSARTSGGLSAGELFF
>TRBV7-9|TRBJ1-2
CASKEGYGYTF
>TRBV5-6|TRBJ2-7
CASSSIGTSGAYEQYF
>TRBV5-1|TRBJ1-1
CASSLAAGVNTEAFF
>TRBV2|TRBJ1-3
CASSGLAIYF
>TRBV10-2|TRBJ1-1
CASADTGSNTEAFF
>TRBV6-6|TRBJ1-1
CASSPDTEAFF
>TRBV29-1|TRBJ2-3
CSAPWSLTDTQYF
>TRBV15|TRBJ1-2
CATSRGRGANYGYTF
>TRBV5-6|TRBJ1-6
CASSLLGSYNSPLHF